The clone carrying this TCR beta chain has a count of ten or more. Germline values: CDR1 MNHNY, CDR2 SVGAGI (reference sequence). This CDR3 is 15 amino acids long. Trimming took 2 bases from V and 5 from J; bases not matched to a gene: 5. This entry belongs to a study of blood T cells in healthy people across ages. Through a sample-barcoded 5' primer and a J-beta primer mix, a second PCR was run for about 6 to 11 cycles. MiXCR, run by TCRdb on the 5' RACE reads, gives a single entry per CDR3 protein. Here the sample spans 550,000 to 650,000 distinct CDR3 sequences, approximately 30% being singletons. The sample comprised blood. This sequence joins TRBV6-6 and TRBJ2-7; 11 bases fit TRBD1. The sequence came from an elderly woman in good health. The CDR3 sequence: CASSYGQGAVNEQYF. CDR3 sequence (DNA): TGTGCCAGCAGTTACGGACAGGGGGCAGTCAACGAGCAGTACTTC.